This TCR beta chain was found in a study of blood T cell repertoires in COVID-19. Study-wide context: Nucleic acid was either cDNA or gDNA, and it came from T cells, B-cell-depleted T cells, or PBMCs.

Patients in Seattle were enrolled during active infection, then followed longitudinally. This CDR3 contains 16 residues. V was trimmed by 6 bases and J by 4 bases, leaving 18 bases between them. Germline CDR1 is MGHRA and CDR2 is YSYEKL. In the authors' methods: The authors estimated nucleated cell counts from reference gene primer amplification. Libraries were prepared by immunoSEQ multiplex PCR; TCRdb keeps only in-frame clonotypes and omits some of them. V, J and clone size were drawn from that table, and D and trimming were deduced from the DNA. Among about 97,000 clones listed, around 88% were seen once.

Specimen: peripheral blood. This sequence was found in a man between 50 and 59 years old with COVID-19, enrolled during active disease. The rearrangement uses TRBV4-1 and TRBJ2-2; D possibly corresponds to TRBD2 (5 bases). CDR3 region: CASSPSGLRGTGELFF. CDR3 DNA sequence: TGCGCCAGCAGTCCGAGCGGCCTCCGGGGCACCGGGGAGCTGTTTTTT.